A single sample is the source of the 26 T cell receptor beta chains below, sequenced in a study of T cell repertoires in cytomegalovirus infection. Their specific antigens are unknown. TCRdb recomputed calls from the reads with MiXCR, one row per CDR3 protein. The sample has fewer than 1,000,000 distinct CDR3 sequences; more than 25% are singletons. The sequenced sample was cultured CD8+ T cells from PBMCs, obtained from culture after CMV antigen stimulation. The receptors come from a human donor in good health (CMV status not recorded). Some clones in this sample may be carry-over from other donors' samples.

The gene calls are TRBV12-3 or TRBV12-4 and TRBJ1-5; D is uncertain. Trimming shortened V by 6 bases and J by 1 base, and 7 bases separated the two germline ends. The CDR3 is 13 amino acids. CDR3 residues: CASRPTSNQPQHF. CDR3 nucleotide sequence: TGTGCCAGCAGACCCACAAGCAATCAGCCCCAGCATTTT.

The CDR3 DNA sequence: TGTGCCAGTAGTATTAGTCAGGGGGGGGATGAGCAGTTCTTC. Translation gives CASSISQGGDEQFF. The genes are TRBV19 and TRBJ2-1; D is possibly TRBD1 or TRBD2 (7 bases each). There are 14 residues in the CDR3. Germline lookup yields CDR1 LNHDA and CDR2 SQIVND (reference sequence). V was pared by 3 bases and J by 8 bases, with 14 bases between.

Remarks on this clonotype: Since a much larger clone is just one base distant, this may be a read error. The chain joins TRBV7-8 to TRBJ1-4; D is undetermined. The CDR3 is made up of 16 amino acids. Germline CDR1 SGHVS, CDR2 FQNEAQ. For the CDR3, the DNA is TGTGCCAACAGCTTAGCAGAGTGGGGATTAAATGAAAAACTGTTTTTT. Protein sequence: CANSLAEWGLNEKLFF.

This clonotype was seen a handful of times. This chain uses TRBV4-1 with TRBJ1-5; a possible D gene is TRBD1 (5 bases). V lost 0 bases to trimming and J lost 1 base, with 16 bases between them. This CDR3 has 18 amino acids. The germline V gene has CDR1 MGHRA and CDR2 YSYEKL. The CDR3 protein is CASSQEPPQGMSNQPQHF. The CDR3 bases are TGCGCCAGCAGCCAAGAGCCCCCCCAGGGTATGAGCAATCAGCCCCAGCATTTT.

The V call is TRBV7-9, the J call TRBJ2-3; 7 bases are shared with TRBD2. The CDR3 has 14 amino acids. V shed 1 base and J 4 bases; nucleotides not matched to a gene: 2. Germline-derived CDR1 and CDR2 are SEHNR and FQNEAQ (reference sequence). For the CDR3, the DNA is TGTGCCAGCAGCTTAGAGCGGGGATCAGATACGCAGTATTTT. As protein: CASSLERGSDTQYF.

The chain combines TRBV20-1 with TRBJ2-2, with D possibly matching TRBD2 (6 bases). This CDR3 region has 11 residues. Germline assignment: CDR1 DFQATT and CDR2 SNEGSKA (reference sequence). With 6 bases removed from V and 6 bases from J, the gap between germline ends came to 8 bases. In nucleotides, the CDR3 is TGCAGTGCCGGGGAGGCCGGGGAGCTGTTTTTT. Translation: CSAGEAGELFF.

This chain connects TRBV6-5 to TRBJ1-1; possible D gene TRBD1, 5 bases. CDR1 is MNHEY and CDR2 is SVGAGI in the germline V gene. The CDR3 runs 17 residues. Trimming took off 1 base at V and 3 bases at J, with 18 bases between the two ends. The CDR3 DNA reads TGTGCCAGCAGTTACTTTGGGGGGACCGTGGGGTACACTGAAGCTTTCTTT. Amino acid sequence: CASSYFGGTVGYTEAFF.

This clonotype was picked up a small number of times. The chain combines TRBV7-8 with TRBJ2-5; D tentatively fits TRBD1 or TRBD2 (6 bases each). The V end lost 6 bases, the J end lost 4 bases, and 15 bases lay between the germline ends. The CDR3 contains 14 residues. Germline V lookup: CDR1 SGHVS, CDR2 FQNEAQ. This CDR3 reads CASRSWGALETQYF. The CDR3 bases are TGTGCCAGCAGGAGCTGGGGGGCCTTAGAGACCCAGTACTTC.

A few counts support this clonotype. This chain connects TRBV7-2 to TRBJ1-5, with D possibly being TRBD1 (5 bases). V lost 4 bases and J lost 1, with 8 bases in between. Germline CDR1 and CDR2: SGHTA and FQGNSA. CDR3 size: 14 residues. CDR3 bases: TGTGCCAGCAGCTGGGACGGCAGCAATCAGCCCCAGCATTTT. Its translation: CASSWDGSNQPQHF.

This clonotype was picked up many times. The gene calls are TRBV7-2 and TRBJ2-1; 9 bases match TRBD2. V gave up 5 bases and J gave up 4 bases; unmatched junction bases: 18. Germline V gene lookup returns CDR1 SGHTA and CDR2 FQGNSA. This CDR3 spans 19 amino acids. The CDR3 sequence is CASSLNRNSGGLIYNEQFF. The CDR3 DNA sequence: TGTGCCAGCAGCCTCAATCGGAATAGCGGGGGTCTCATTTACAATGAGCAGTTCTTC.

This clonotype was counted once. V gene TRBV29-1 combines with J gene TRBJ2-7, with D tentatively TRBD1 (7 bases). There are 15 residues in the CDR3. V was pared by 3 bases and J by 0 bases, with 15 bases between. In germline, CDR1 is SQVTM, CDR2 ANQGSEA. CDR3 DNA sequence: TGCAGCGTTGAGCGGGACAGCGGAATCTCCTACGAGCAGTACTTC. Amino acid sequence: CSVERDSGISYEQYF.

In this sample, this clonotype turned up a few times. The chain combines TRBV5-4 with TRBJ2-1; 9 bases align to TRBD1. The CDR3 totals 15 residues. V gave up 4 bases and J gave up 8 bases; unmatched junction bases: 10. The germline gives CDR1 SGHNT, CDR2 YYREEE (reference sequence). This CDR3 reads CASSIATGGVDEQFF. In DNA, the CDR3 is TGTGCCAGCAGCATCGCAACAGGGGGCGTCGATGAGCAGTTCTTC.

This clonotype occurred many times. The V and J genes are TRBV7-8 and TRBJ1-2; no reliable D call. The length of the CDR3 is 14 residues. Germline loops: CDR1 SGHVS, CDR2 FQNEAQ. Trimming shortened V by 8 bases and J by 1 base, and 14 bases separated the two germline ends. The CDR3 nucleotides read TGTGCCAGCCGCACCCTGGAGGGTAACTATGGCTACACCTTC. Translation gives CASRTLEGNYGYTF.

This clonotype has more than one count but fewer than ten. This chain connects TRBV7-3 to TRBJ2-7; D is unclear. Germline V gene lookup returns CDR1 SGHTA and CDR2 FQGTGA. V lost 5 bases and J lost 11, with 22 bases in between. The CDR3 consists of 14 residues. CDR3 bases: TGTGCCAGCAGCCACCTTAGTTGGTCGGTTATTGAGTACGTC. Its protein is CASSHLSWSVIEYV.

The chain joins TRBV6-6 to TRBJ2-1; TRBD2 matches 9 bases. The CDR3 is 15 amino acids. The junction had 9 bases not matched to a gene; V was cut back by 5 bases and J by 7 bases. Germline V CDR1 and CDR2: MNHNY, SVGAGI (reference sequence). For the CDR3, the DNA is TGTGCCAGCAGTCGGGGGAGCGGGGGGCCGAATGAGCAGTTCTTC. This encodes CASSRGSGGPNEQFF.

There are a few counts of this clonotype. This may stem from a read error, because a much larger clone lies one nucleotide away. The chain recombines TRBV27 with TRBJ2-5; the match to TRBD1 covers 7 bases. V gave up 4 bases and J gave up 0 bases; unmatched junction bases: 2. The CDR3 loop spans 14 amino acids. From germline, CDR1 is MNHEY and CDR2 SMNVEV (reference sequence). The chain's CDR3 is CASSWGQYQETQYF. The CDR3 DNA follows: TGTGCCAGCAGTTGGGGACAGTACCAAGAGACCCAGTACTTC.

In its sample, this clonotype was seen a few times. The rearrangement links TRBV7-9 to TRBJ2-2; 7 nucleotides align to TRBD1. CDR1 and CDR2 (germline): SEHNR, FQNEAQ (reference sequence). V lost 3 bases to trimming and J lost 3 bases; unmatched junction nucleotides: 10. The CDR3 is made up of 17 amino acids. Here the CDR3 reads CASSFSTGNYDTGELFF. DNA of the CDR3: TGTGCCAGCAGCTTTTCGACAGGGAATTACGACACCGGGGAGCTGTTTTTT.

This clonotype was detected only a few times. This rearrangement joins TRBV10-3 to TRBJ2-5, with D tentatively TRBD1 (6 bases). Trimming removed 6 bases at V and 3 bases at J, with 8 bases between. Germline V gene lookup returns CDR1 ENHRY and CDR2 SYGVKD. This CDR3 is built from 12 residues. The CDR3 sequence is CAIRDRKETQYF. For the CDR3, the DNA is TGTGCCATCAGGGACAGAAAAGAGACCCAGTACTTC.

This rearrangement joins TRBV6-5 to TRBJ1-5; D is possibly TRBD1 (5 bases). Between the trimmed V and J ends, which lost 2 bases and 0 bases, there was a span of 8 bases. Germline CDR1 is MNHEY and CDR2 is SVGAGI. The CDR3 runs 15 residues. CDR3 sequence: CASSYAGGSNQPQHF. DNA for the CDR3: TGTGCCAGCAGTTACGCGGGGGGTAGCAATCAGCCCCAGCATTTT.

The chain uses TRBV24-1 and TRBJ1-5; D unresolved. This CDR3 has 17 residues. Germline CDR1 KGHDR, CDR2 SFDVKD. V lost 3 bases and J lost 0, with 14 bases in between. CDR3 nucleotides: TGTGCCACCAGTGATCCAGGTCCGGGCCGTAGCAATCAGCCCCAGCATTTT. Its protein product is CATSDPGPGRSNQPQHF.

This clonotype showed up many times. V is TRBV7-8 and J is TRBJ1-2, with D perhaps TRBD1 (6 bases). Trimming cost V 0 bases and J 8 bases, with 19 bases left between them. The CDR3 totals 16 residues. The germline gives CDR1 SGHVS, CDR2 FQNEAQ. Here the CDR3 DNA reads TGTGCCAGCAGCTTAGCGCCTGGGGGGCGCCTAGAAGGCTACACCTTC. It codes for CASSLAPGGRLEGYTF.

V gene TRBV4-1 combines with J gene TRBJ2-1; tentatively, D is TRBD1 or TRBD2 (5 bases each). From germline, CDR1 is MGHRA and CDR2 YSYEKL. V was shortened by 5 bases and J by 15 bases, with 14 bases between the two germline ends. This CDR3 is 11 amino acids long. The CDR3 sequence is CASSLEGQRFF. In nucleotides, the CDR3 is TGCGCCAGCAGCTTAGAGGGGCAACGGTTCTTC.

This clonotype was observed a handful of times. This sequence joins TRBV19 and TRBJ1-1; no clear D gene. Germline CDR1 reads LNHDA; CDR2 reads SQIVND (reference sequence). Trimming shortened V by 4 bases and J by 8 bases, and 5 bases separated the two germline ends. This CDR3 spans 10 amino acids. The CDR3 loop reads CASSSNEAFF. CDR3 coding DNA: TGTGCCAGTAGTAGTAACGAAGCTTTCTTT.

A few counts support this clonotype. CDR3 sequence reads: CASSPTGLRVEQFF. In DNA form, the CDR3 reads TGTGCCAGCAGCCCGACAGGCTTGAGGGTTGAGCAGTTCTTC. The rearrangement joins TRBV6-1 to TRBJ2-1; D might be TRBD1 (6 bases). V was cut by 6 bases and J by 9 bases, with 18 bases left in between. The CDR3 has 14 amino acids. Germline CDR1 reads MNHNS; CDR2 reads SASEGT.

This clonotype was observed many times. The genes are TRBV7-2 and TRBJ2-5; D is possibly TRBD2 (6 bases). The CDR3 is 14 residues long. Germline assignment: CDR1 SGHTA and CDR2 FQGNSA. Deletions cut 5 bases from V and 10 bases from J, with 20 bases between. In nucleotides, the CDR3 is TGTGCCAGCAGCCGCCTTGTTGGGGGGTTCGACCAGTACTTC. Translated, it gives CASSRLVGGFDQYF.

The sample holds a few counts of this clonotype. CDR3 DNA: TGCGCCAGCAGAGGACTAGCGGGGGGACTGGGCTACAATGAGCAGTTCTTC. Its translation: CASRGLAGGLGYNEQFF. The rearrangement joins TRBV10-2 to TRBJ2-1; TRBD2 matches at 14 bases. The CDR3 sequence is 17 residues long. Germline values: CDR1 WSHSY, CDR2 SAAADI. The junction had 7 bases not matched to a gene; V was cut back by 6 bases and J by 3 bases.